Listed here are 32 T cell receptor beta chains from one sample, sequenced in a study of shared clonotypes between healthy human individuals. Data came from immunoSEQ multiplex PCR; TCRdb stores just in-frame clones and leaves some out. The table lists about 2.4 million clones, around nine tenths of them singletons. The sequenced material came from naive CD4+ T cells sorted from blood. The subset here: CD45RA+ positively selected. These receptors came from a young man in good health.

This chain joins TRBV7-9 and TRBJ1-6; perhaps TRBD1 as D (5 bases). V was shortened by 3 bases and J by 2 bases, with 14 bases between the two germline ends. Looked up from germline, CDR1 is SEHNR and CDR2 is FQNEAQ (reference sequence). The CDR3 is 17 amino acids. The CDR3 loop reads CASSFSGTTTYNSPLHF. In nucleotides, the CDR3 is TGTGCCAGCAGCTTTTCAGGGACTACCACCTATAATTCACCCCTCCACTTT.

The gene calls are TRBV2 and TRBJ2-7; 7 bases agree with TRBD1. CDR3 length: 13 amino acids. From germline, CDR1 is SNHLY and CDR2 FYNNEI. J was trimmed by 5 bases and V by 8 bases; bases with no gene match: 9. The DNA of the CDR3 is TGTGCCAGCTCAATCGGACAGGCGCACGAGCAGTACTTC. Translation gives CASSIGQAHEQYF.

The gene calls are TRBV28 and TRBJ1-4, with D unclear. Between the trimmed V and J ends, which lost 7 bases and 8 bases, there was a span of 14 bases. CDR1 is MDHEN and CDR2 is SYDVKM in the germline V gene. The CDR3 is made up of 13 amino acids. The CDR3 bases are TGTGCCAGCATTACGGGCATCGGGGAAAAACTGTTTTTT. This translates into CASITGIGEKLFF.

The chain combines TRBV9 with TRBJ2-5; D is unresolved. The CDR3 sequence is 13 residues long. Germline V gene lookup returns CDR1 SGDLS and CDR2 YYNGEE. Trimming took 4 bases from V and 1 from J, leaving 8 bases between them. The CDR3 coding sequence is TGTGCCAGCAGCCCCTCCACCCAAGAGACCCAGTACTTC. Translating gives CASSPSTQETQYF.

On this clone: The same CDR3 can be traced to other DNA sequences in this sample. The chain combines TRBV28 with TRBJ1-2, with no clear D. This CDR3 region has 11 residues. Per germline, CDR1 MDHEN and CDR2 SYDVKM. V gave up 2 bases and J gave up 8 bases, with 6 bases separating them. The chain's CDR3 is CASSLPPGYTF. The CDR3 bases are TGTGCCAGCAGTTTACCCCCGGGCTACACCTTC.

In this sample, this clone turned up once. The genes are TRBV2 and TRBJ2-3, with 10 bases that match TRBD2. J lost 5 bases, V lost 6 bases, and 8 bases had no gene match. Germline V gene lookup returns CDR1 SNHLY and CDR2 FYNNEI. This CDR3 region has 15 residues. The CDR3 nucleotides are TGTGCCAGCAGCGAACTAGCGGGAAAAGGAGATACGCAGTATTTT. Amino acid sequence: CASSELAGKGDTQYF. Full variable domain (rest looked up from reference TRBV2 and TRBJ2-3): EPEVTQTPSHQVTQMGQEVILRCVPISNHLYFYWYRQILGQKVEFLVSFYNNEISEKSEIFDDQFSVERPDGSNFTLKIRSTKLEDSAMYFCASSELAGKGDTQYFGPGTRLTVL.

This clone was found once. This sample includes further DNA sequences coding for the same CDR3. This chain uses TRBV2 with TRBJ2-3; no clear D gene. CDR3 length equals 14 residues. With 1 base removed from V and 2 bases from J, the gap between germline ends came to 7 bases. Germline lookup yields CDR1 SNHLY and CDR2 FYNNEI. CDR3 sequence: CASSEGLSTDTQYF. The CDR3, as DNA: TGTGCCAGCAGTGAAGGTCTTTCCACAGATACGCAGTATTTT.

The rearrangement joins TRBV5-1 to TRBJ1-2; D possibly corresponds to TRBD1 (5 bases). The CDR3 totals 14 residues. V lost 3 bases and J lost 5, with 14 bases in between. From germline, CDR1 is SGHRS and CDR2 YFSETQ. The CDR3 here is CASSWGDLIYGYTF. The CDR3 bases are TGCGCCAGCAGCTGGGGGGACCTAATTTATGGCTACACCTTC.

Worth noting for this clone: Other DNA sequences in this sample translate to the same CDR3. This chain uses TRBV29-1 with TRBJ1-2, with a tentative D call TRBD1 (6 bases). The ends were cut back, 4 bases at V and 2 bases at J, with 8 bases in the middle. Per germline, CDR1 SQVTM and CDR2 ANQGSEA. There are 12 residues in the CDR3. This CDR3 is CSVGGQNYGYTF. CDR3 DNA sequence: TGCAGCGTTGGTGGACAGAACTATGGCTACACCTTC. Using reference TRBV29-1 and TRBJ1-2 for the parts outside the CDR3, the full variable domain is SAVISQKPSRDICQRGTSLTIQCQVDSQVTMMFWYRQQPGQSLTLIATANQGSEATYESGFVIDKFPISRPNLTFSTLTVSNMSPEDSSIYLCSVGGQNYGYTFGSGTRLTVV.

The V call is TRBV6-1, the J call TRBJ2-1; D might be TRBD1 (5 bases). The CDR3 extends over 15 amino acids. V was pared by 6 bases and J by 2 bases, with 14 bases between. CDR1 MNHNS and CDR2 SASEGT come from the germline V gene. CDR3 region: CASSSRVPPYNEQFF. For the CDR3, the DNA is TGTGCCAGCAGCTCCAGGGTCCCCCCCTACAATGAGCAGTTCTTC.

J is TRBJ1-1 and V is TRBV5-6, with unresolved D. The germline V gene has CDR1 SGHDT and CDR2 YYEEEE. V was cut by 0 bases and J by 1 base, with 10 bases left in between. CDR3 size: 15 residues. CDR3 in amino acids: CASSLDGLPNTEAFF. The CDR3 nucleotides are TGTGCCAGCAGCTTGGACGGACTACCGAACACTGAAGCTTTCTTT.

The gene calls are TRBV21-1 and TRBJ2-7; the table's D call, TRBD2, has no DNA check behind it. TRBV21-1 is a listed pseudogene. This CDR3 comprises 16 residues. This CDR3 is CASSKVTGTGAYEQYF. CDR3 sequence (DNA): TGTGCCAGCAGCAAAGTTACCGGGACTGGAGCCTACGAGCAGTACTTC.

The chain joins TRBV4-3 to TRBJ1-4; weak D call: TRBD1 (5 bases). This CDR3 contains 16 residues. Per the germline V gene, CDR1 is LGHNA and CDR2 is YSLEER. The V end lost 4 bases, the J end lost 6 bases, and 18 bases lay between the germline ends. The CDR3 coding sequence is TGCGCCAGCAGCCCAGGCGCGGCAGGGCGGGATGAAAAACTGTTTTTT. Its translation is CASSPGAAGRDEKLFF.

The chain uses TRBV6-5 and TRBJ1-1, with a tentative D call TRBD1 (5 bases). The CDR3 has 15 amino acids. Looked up from germline, CDR1 is MNHEY and CDR2 is SVGAGI. Trimming stripped 6 bases from V and 5 bases from J, with 19 bases between. The CDR3 is CASSPQDRGRTEAFF. CDR3 nucleotides: TGTGCCAGCAGCCCTCAAGACCGGGGACGGACTGAAGCTTTCTTT.

The chain couples TRBV13 to TRBJ2-7; D unresolved. Per the germline V gene, CDR1 is PRHDT and CDR2 is FYEKMQ (reference sequence). The ends were cut back, 1 base at V and 3 bases at J, with 10 bases in the middle. The CDR3 has 14 amino acids. The DNA for the CDR3 is TGTGCCAGCAGCTTAGAGGGCAATCGCTACGAGCAGTACTTC. Translation gives CASSLEGNRYEQYF.

The gene calls are TRBV18 and TRBJ2-3, with 10 bases matching TRBD2. Germline CDR1 reads KGHSH; CDR2 reads LQKENI. V shed 0 bases, J shed 4 bases, and the junction held 4 bases outside the gene matches. There are 16 residues in the CDR3. The CDR3 region has the DNA TGTGCCAGCTCACCACCGATAGGGACTAGCGCAGATACGCAGTATTTT. It encodes CASSPPIGTSADTQYF.

V and J are TRBV5-4 and TRBJ1-1; D is unclear. Germline CDR1 is SGHNT and CDR2 is YYREEE (reference sequence). CDR3 length: 14 amino acids. V was shortened by 0 bases and J by 1 base, with 7 bases between the two germline ends. Here the CDR3 reads CASSLGGWNTEAFF. The DNA for the CDR3 is TGTGCCAGCAGCTTGGGGGGTTGGAACACTGAAGCTTTCTTT. The variable domain in full, completed from reference TRBV5-4 and TRBJ1-1, reads ETGVTQSPTHLIKTRGQQVTLRCSSQSGHNTVSWYQQALGQGPQFIFQYYREEENGRGNFPPRFSGLQFPNYSSELNVNALELDDSALYLCASSLGGWNTEAFFGQGTRLTVV.

CDR3 coding DNA: TGTGCCAGTAACGCGGACCTCTCCTCTGGGGCCAACGTCCTGACTTTC. Its protein is CASNADLSSGANVLTF. The V and J genes are TRBV19 and TRBJ2-6; D is unresolved. Germline values: CDR1 LNHDA, CDR2 SQIVND (reference sequence). V lost 7 bases, J lost 0 bases, and 13 bases lay in between. The CDR3 is 16 amino acids.

The V call is TRBV19, the J call TRBJ1-5, with D hard to call. This CDR3 has 15 amino acids. Germline V lookup: CDR1 LNHDA, CDR2 SQIVND (reference sequence). Trimming shortened V by 0 bases and J by 7 bases, and 13 bases separated the two germline ends. The DNA of the CDR3 is TGTGCCAGTAGTATAGAGGACGGAATTGGGCAGCCCCAGCATTTT. It codes for CASSIEDGIGQPQHF.

The chain has TRBV7-2 and TRBJ2-7; no clear D gene. Trimming took off 0 bases at V and 3 bases at J, with 9 bases between the two ends. The CDR3 runs 14 residues. The V gene's germline CDR1 is SGHTA and CDR2 FQGNSA. CDR3 sequence (DNA): TGTGCCAGCAGCTTAGCGTACAGTTTCTACGAGCAGTACTTC. Residues: CASSLAYSFYEQYF.

This clone turned up a few times. CDR3 amino acids: CASSERGLKETQYF. The CDR3, as DNA: TGTGCCAGCAGTGAAAGAGGTCTCAAGGAGACCCAGTACTTC. The chain employs TRBV2 and TRBJ2-5, with D uncertain. Germline V lookup: CDR1 SNHLY, CDR2 FYNNEI. The CDR3 is 14 residues long. Trimming took 2 bases from V and 5 from J, leaving 12 bases between them.

The V call is TRBV6-1, the J call TRBJ1-3; tentatively, D is TRBD1 (6 bases). The CDR3 contains 15 residues. Germline V CDR1 and CDR2: MNHNS, SASEGT. V gave up 1 base and J gave up 8 bases, with 15 bases separating them. The CDR3 region is CASSEGGQGRYTIYF. CDR3 DNA: TGTGCCAGCAGTGAAGGCGGTCAGGGGCGTTACACCATATATTTT.

The J gene is TRBJ2-5, the V gene TRBV7-2, with TRBD1 as a possible D gene (5 bases). The V end lost 1 base, the J end lost 4 bases, and 13 bases lay between the germline ends. The CDR3 covers 15 residues. The V gene's germline CDR1 is SGHTA and CDR2 FQGNSA. The DNA for the CDR3 is TGTGCCAGCAGCTTAGTGGGGCCGGGCGGAGAGACCCAGTACTTC. Its translation is CASSLVGPGGETQYF. Complete variable domain (other parts from reference TRBV7-2 and TRBJ2-5): GAGVSQSPSNKVTEKGKDVELRCDPISGHTALYWYRQSLGQGLEFLIYFQGNSAPDKSGLPSDRFSAERTGGSVSTLTIQRTQQEDSAVYLCASSLVGPGGETQYFGPGTRLLVL.

This clone was observed a single time. The chain carries TRBV7-2 and TRBJ1-2; 7 bases agree with TRBD1. The J segment lost 7 bases and the V segment lost 1 base, leaving 9 bases of the junction unmatched. The CDR3 consists of 15 residues. Germline lookup yields CDR1 SGHTA and CDR2 FQGNSA. This CDR3 reads CASSLDVGQGGGYTF. CDR3 nucleotides: TGTGCCAGCAGCTTAGACGTGGGCCAGGGGGGTGGCTACACCTTC.

V usage is TRBV6-1 and J usage is TRBJ2-1; 7 nucleotides match TRBD1. V trimming: 7 bases; J trimming: 2 bases; junction bases outside the gene matches: 2. CDR3 length: 13 amino acids. Germline CDR1 MNHNS, CDR2 SASEGT. CDR3 region: CASTQGAYNEQFF. DNA of the CDR3: TGTGCCAGCACTCAGGGGGCCTACAATGAGCAGTTCTTC.

The chain recombines TRBV28 with TRBJ2-1; D is tentatively TRBD1 or TRBD2 (5 bases each). Germline V lookup: CDR1 MDHEN, CDR2 SYDVKM. The V and J ends lost 3 bases and 6 bases respectively, with 15 bases between them. This CDR3 has 15 residues. CDR3 sequence: CASSFGGSPGNEQFF. The CDR3 nucleotides are TGTGCCAGCAGTTTTGGGGGATCCCCGGGCAATGAGCAGTTCTTC.

The chain links TRBV2 to TRBJ1-5, with 9 bases aligning to TRBD1. V shed 5 bases and J 3 bases; nucleotides not matched to a gene: 2. CDR3 length: 14 amino acids. CDR1 and CDR2 (germline): SNHLY, FYNNEI. The CDR3 DNA is TGTGCCAGCAGTCGGGACAGGGACAATCAGCCCCAGCATTTT. Translating it yields CASSRDRDNQPQHF.

The rearrangement links TRBV5-1 to TRBJ1-2, with 9 bases that match TRBD1. V gave up 4 bases and J gave up 6 bases; unmatched junction bases: 4. The CDR3 loop spans 13 amino acids. In germline, CDR1 is SGHRS, CDR2 YFSETQ. The CDR3 region is CASSRDRVNGYTF. The CDR3 region has the DNA TGCGCCAGCAGCCGGGACAGGGTCAATGGCTACACCTTC.

The chain links TRBV5-6 to TRBJ2-1; tentatively, D is TRBD2 (6 bases). Germline values: CDR1 SGHDT, CDR2 YYEEEE. The V and J ends lost 5 bases and 0 bases respectively, with 12 bases between them. The CDR3 has 15 residues. The CDR3 region has the DNA TGTGCCAGCAGTAGTACCGGGAGCTCCTACAATGAGCAGTTCTTC. Amino acid sequence: CASSSTGSSYNEQFF.

Notes on this clone: Within the sample, other DNA sequences also encode this same CDR3. Here the CDR3 reads CASSLSGRTDTQYF. Here the CDR3 DNA reads TGTGCCAGCAGCTTAAGTGGGCGGACAGATACGCAGTATTTT. V usage is TRBV7-3 and J usage is TRBJ2-3; D gene ambiguous. The CDR3 consists of 14 residues. V was pared by 1 base and J by 3 bases, with 8 bases between. CDR1 SGHTA and CDR2 FQGTGA come from the germline V gene.

This CDR3 is CASRDTDTGELFF. The CDR3 nucleotides read TGTGCCAGCAGGGACACAGACACCGGGGAGCTGTTTTTT. The V gene is TRBV28, the J gene TRBJ2-2; TRBD1 might be the D (5 bases). Per germline, CDR1 MDHEN and CDR2 SYDVKM. Trimming shortened V by 6 bases and J by 3 bases, and 8 bases separated the two germline ends. CDR3 size: 13 residues.

This rearrangement joins TRBV30 to TRBJ1-3, with D uncertain. The CDR3 runs 13 residues. Germline assignment: CDR1 GTSNPN and CDR2 SVGIG (reference sequence). Trimming took 5 bases from V and 0 from J, leaving 8 bases between them. CDR3 loop: CAWGRPSGNTIYF. The DNA of the CDR3 is TGTGCCTGGGGACGGCCCTCTGGAAACACCATATATTTT.